This T cell receptor (beta chain) was retrieved from a study of identifying expanded T cells in peripheral blood. Whole-study findings and limits: About 1.3 clones differed between technical replicates, versus approximately 17 and 20 over time. Variance in clone template counts between approximately 2-week samples significantly increased with total template count across all healthy donors.

This CDR3 spans 13 amino acids. The ends were cut back, 6 bases at V and 7 bases at J, with 14 bases in the middle. Germline V gene sequence: CDR1 SGHRS, CDR2 YFSETQ. The data were produced by immunoSEQ multiplex PCR, yet TCRdb's version contains in-frame clones alone and is incomplete. The sample lists 100,000 to 150,000 clones, over 65% seen once, with over 3% in the top ten. Collection occurred without any documented infections or immune events in donors. With regard to this clone: What it binds is not known.

Source material: blood. The V gene is TRBV5-1, the J gene TRBJ2-1; D is possibly TRBD1 (5 bases). This clonotype was sampled from a person between 18 and 70 years old in good health. The CDR3: CASNSQGENEQFF. CDR3 DNA: TGCGCCAGCAATTCCCAGGGCGAGAATGAGCAGTTCTTC.